The next 2 T cell receptor beta chains were all read from a single sample in a study of cytomegalovirus exposure and HLA in healthy donors. This PCR relied on a set of 60 Vbeta primers and 13 Jbeta primers. Sequencing used immunoSEQ multiplex PCR; TCRdb keeps in-frame clones, though not all of them. Of about 100,000 clones in the sample, under 80% were seen once. The specimen sequenced was PBMCs. The source is a woman between 18 and 30 years old in good health and CMV-seropositive.

In its sample, this clone was seen once. The rearrangement joins TRBV28 to TRBJ1-5, with D tentatively TRBD1 (6 bases). CDR3 length: 13 amino acids. V lost 6 bases and J 7 bases, leaving 13 bases between the germline ends. Germline V CDR1 and CDR2: MDHEN, SYDVKM. This CDR3 reads CASRTPGVQPQHF. The CDR3 coding sequence is TGTGCCAGCAGAACCCCAGGGGTGCAGCCCCAGCATTTT.

The chain recombines TRBV2 with TRBJ1-4; D uncertain. V was pared by 2 bases and J by 7 bases, with 11 bases between. This CDR3 has 14 amino acids. Germline V gives CDR1 SNHLY, CDR2 FYNNEI. CDR3 nucleotide sequence: TGTGCCAGCAGTGAACGGAGCGTGGGTGAAAAACTGTTTTTT. Protein product: CASSERSVGEKLFF.